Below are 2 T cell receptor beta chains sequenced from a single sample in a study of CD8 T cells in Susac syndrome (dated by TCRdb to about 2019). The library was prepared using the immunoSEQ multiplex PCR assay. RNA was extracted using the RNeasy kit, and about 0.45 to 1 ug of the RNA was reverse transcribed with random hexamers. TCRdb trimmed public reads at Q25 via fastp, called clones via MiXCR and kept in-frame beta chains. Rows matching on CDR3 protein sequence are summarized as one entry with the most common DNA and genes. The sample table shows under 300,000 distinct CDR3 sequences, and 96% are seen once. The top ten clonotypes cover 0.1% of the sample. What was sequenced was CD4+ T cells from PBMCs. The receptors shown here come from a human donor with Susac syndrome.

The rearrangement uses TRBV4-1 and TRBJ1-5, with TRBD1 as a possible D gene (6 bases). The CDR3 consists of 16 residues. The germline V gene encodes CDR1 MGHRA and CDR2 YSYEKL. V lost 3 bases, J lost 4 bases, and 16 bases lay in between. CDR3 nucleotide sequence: TGCGCCAGCAGCCAGCCTACACGGGGGCGAAATCAGCCCCAGCATTTT. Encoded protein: CASSQPTRGRNQPQHF.

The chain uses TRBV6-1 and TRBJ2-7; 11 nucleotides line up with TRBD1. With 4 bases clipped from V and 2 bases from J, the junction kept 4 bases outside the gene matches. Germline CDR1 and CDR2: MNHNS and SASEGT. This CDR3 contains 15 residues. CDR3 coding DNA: TGTGCCAGCAGTGGGCCGGGACAGGGGGCCTACGAGCAGTACTTC. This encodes CASSGPGQGAYEQYF.